Below, 21 T cell receptor beta chains from the same sample are listed, as sequenced in a study of cytomegalovirus exposure and HLA in healthy donors. Primers: 60 Vbeta forward and 13 Jbeta reverse. This table comes from immunoSEQ multiplex PCR, and its TCRdb copy is limited to in-frame clones, with some not included. The data contain fewer than 90,000 clones, around 79% of them seen just once; the ten biggest clones take up roughly 6%. The sequenced sample consisted of PBMCs. These receptors came from a female donor in good health and CMV-seronegative.

CDR3 loop: CASSPQRDSNEQFF. The CDR3 DNA follows: TGTGCCAGCTCACCACAGCGGGACTCCAATGAGCAGTTCTTC. V gene TRBV18 combines with J gene TRBJ2-1; 7 bases align to TRBD2. The CDR3 length is 14 residues. Trimming at V came to 1 base and at J to 6 bases, leaving 3 bases not matched to a gene. CDR1 is KGHSH and CDR2 is LQKENI in the germline V gene.

This rearrangement joins TRBV10-3 to TRBJ1-5; 7 nucleotides match TRBD1. The junction had 4 bases not matched to a gene; V was cut back by 4 bases and J by 4 bases. The CDR3 spans 14 residues. In germline, CDR1 is ENHRY, CDR2 SYGVKD. DNA of the CDR3: TGTGCCATCAGTGCCGGGACAGCGAATCAGCCCCAGCATTTT. Its translation: CAISAGTANQPQHF.

V and J are TRBV9 and TRBJ2-5; 7 bases are a match to TRBD1. Trimming removed 5 bases from V and 5 bases from J; junction bases left unmatched: 9. Germline V CDR1 and CDR2: SGDLS, YYNGEE. The CDR3 covers 14 residues. The DNA for the CDR3 is TGTGCCAGCAGTCAAGGGGGCGTTCGGGAGACCCAGTACTTC. Its protein is CASSQGGVRETQYF.

This clone showed up just a few times. CDR3 nucleotides: TGTGCCAGTCTTGAGACAGGAACCCTGAACACTGAAGCTTTCTTT. Translated: CASLETGTLNTEAFF. The rearrangement links TRBV28 to TRBJ1-1, with D tentatively TRBD1 (6 bases). Germline V CDR1 and CDR2: MDHEN, SYDVKM. The CDR3 consists of 15 residues. Trimming left V 9 bases short and J 0 bases short, with 17 bases between.

V usage is TRBV5-1 and J usage is TRBJ2-1, with 10 bases aligning to TRBD2. The germline gives CDR1 SGHRS, CDR2 YFSETQ. CDR3 length: 14 amino acids. Trimming took 4 bases from V and 2 from J; bases not matched to a gene: 0. The CDR3 region is CASSTSGAYNEQFF. CDR3 sequence (DNA): TGCGCCAGCAGCACTAGCGGGGCCTACAATGAGCAGTTCTTC.

The rearrangement uses TRBV19 and TRBJ2-7; D is ambiguous. Trimming took off 3 bases at V and 3 bases at J, with 9 bases between the two ends. The germline CDR1 and CDR2 sequences are LNHDA and SQIVND (reference sequence). The CDR3 length is 13 residues. CDR3 in amino acids: CASSIQASYEQYF. The CDR3 DNA reads as TGTGCCAGTAGTATTCAGGCGAGCTACGAGCAGTACTTC.

This chain uses TRBV7-9 with TRBJ2-1, with 14 positions matching TRBD2. This CDR3 contains 16 residues. J lost 6 bases, V lost 4 bases, and 5 bases had no gene match. Germline-derived CDR1 and CDR2 are SEHNR and FQNEAQ (reference sequence). CDR3 in DNA: TGTGCCAGCAGCTCCCCGGGACTAGCGGGAGTCAATGAGCAGTTCTTC. Translation gives CASSSPGLAGVNEQFF.

The V and J genes are TRBV6-1 and TRBJ1-2; D may be TRBD1 (5 bases). The V gene's germline CDR1 is MNHNS and CDR2 SASEGT. Trimming stripped 7 bases from V and 7 bases from J, with 13 bases between. The CDR3 is 12 residues long. The CDR3 reads CASTRGVTGYTF. CDR3 bases: TGTGCCAGCACCCGGGGGGTCACTGGCTACACCTTC.

The gene calls are TRBV28 and TRBJ1-5, with D perhaps TRBD1 (5 bases). V was pared by 6 bases and J by 4 bases, with 16 bases between. The CDR3 runs to 15 residues. In germline, CDR1 is MDHEN, CDR2 SYDVKM. CDR3 loop: CASRLGGGSNQPQHF. Written as DNA, the CDR3 is TGTGCCAGCAGACTCGGGGGGGGTTCAAATCAGCCCCAGCATTTT.

J is TRBJ2-2 and V is TRBV9, with D unresolved. Germline values: CDR1 SGDLS, CDR2 YYNGEE. Trimming pared 0 bases from V and 5 bases from J, leaving 11 bases between. The CDR3 length is 15 residues. CDR3 sequence reads: CASSVAVAPTGELFF. CDR3 sequence (DNA): TGTGCCAGCAGCGTAGCCGTAGCCCCGACCGGGGAGCTGTTTTTT.

This clone is a singleton in its sample. The chain has TRBV7-2 and TRBJ2-2; weak D call: TRBD2 (5 bases). This CDR3 contains 18 residues. Trimming pared 0 bases from V and 1 base from J, leaving 15 bases between. Germline CDR1 and CDR2: SGHTA and FQGNSA. The CDR3 is CASSLAVTGIRNTGELFF. CDR3 bases: TGTGCCAGCAGCTTAGCGGTGACCGGGATTAGGAACACCGGGGAGCTGTTTTTT.

This chain links TRBV28 with TRBJ2-7; 11 bases are a match to TRBD1. J lost 3 bases, V lost 5 bases, and 6 bases had no gene match. This CDR3 has 15 residues. In germline, CDR1 is MDHEN, CDR2 SYDVKM. The CDR3 DNA reads as TGTGCCAGCAGTCCGCGGACAGGGGGCATCTACGAGCAGTACTTC. It encodes CASSPRTGGIYEQYF.

V usage is TRBV28 and J usage is TRBJ1-4; D perhaps matches TRBD1 (5 bases). Trimming left V 2 bases short and J 5 bases short, with 12 bases between. Germline CDR1 reads MDHEN; CDR2 reads SYDVKM. The CDR3 covers 15 residues. DNA for the CDR3: TGTGCCAGCAGTTTAGGGGACGGGGGGAATGAAAAACTGTTTTTT. Translated: CASSLGDGGNEKLFF. The variable domain in full, with the rest retrieved from reference TRBV28 and TRBJ1-4, is DVKVTQSSRYLVKRTGEKVFLECVQDMDHENMFWYRQDPGLGLRLIYFSYDVKMKEKGDIPEGYSVSREKKERFSLILESASTNQTSMYLCASSLGDGGNEKLFFGSGTQLSVL.

The chain is built from TRBV18 and TRBJ1-2; a possible D gene is TRBD1 (5 bases). The CDR3 has 14 residues. CDR1 and CDR2 (germline): KGHSH, LQKENI. V gave up 1 base and J gave up 4 bases, with 10 bases separating them. The CDR3 sequence: CASSPRGDGYGYTF. CDR3 sequence (DNA): TGTGCCAGCTCACCACGGGGGGACGGCTATGGCTACACCTTC.

J is TRBJ1-2 and V is TRBV4-2, with D perhaps matching TRBD1 (6 bases). This CDR3 comprises 15 residues. Trimming took off 4 bases at V and 4 bases at J, with 16 bases between the two ends. Per the germline V gene, CDR1 is LGHNA and CDR2 is YNFKEQ. For the CDR3, the DNA is TGTGCCAGCAGCCCGTCTCAGGGGCAGACCTATGGCTACACCTTC. Its translation is CASSPSQGQTYGYTF.

The chain is built from TRBV4-1 and TRBJ2-7, with 10 bases lining up with TRBD2. This CDR3 is built from 14 residues. Germline V gene sequence: CDR1 MGHRA, CDR2 YSYEKL. J was trimmed by 3 bases and V by 1 base; bases with no gene match: 0. The CDR3 protein is CASSQASGGYEQYF. CDR3 coding DNA: TGCGCCAGCAGCCAAGCTAGCGGGGGCTACGAGCAGTACTTC.

The chain joins TRBV30 to TRBJ1-2; 8 bases match TRBD1. This CDR3 region has 12 residues. CDR1 and CDR2 from the germline V gene are GTSNPN and SVGIG (reference sequence). CDR3 nucleotides: TGTGGCTGTGCCAGGGGGCCTCGTGGCTACACCTTC. Its translation: CGCARGPRGYTF.

This chain links TRBV28 with TRBJ2-5, with D perhaps TRBD1 (8 bases). Trimming removed 6 bases from V and 10 bases from J, with 12 bases in between. The CDR3 is 11 residues long. From germline, CDR1 is MDHEN and CDR2 SYDVKM. CDR3 loop: CASRQGEGQYF. CDR3 bases: TGTGCCAGCAGACAGGGGGAGGGCCAGTACTTC.

This clone was seen a handful of times. V gene TRBV14 combines with J gene TRBJ2-7; possible D gene TRBD2, 5 bases. V lost 1 base to trimming and J lost 2 bases, with 6 bases between them. The CDR3 is made up of 13 amino acids. Germline V gene data show CDR1 as SGHDN and CDR2 as FVKESK. The CDR3 reads CASSQVTTYEQYF. The CDR3 DNA follows: TGTGCCAGCAGCCAAGTGACTACCTACGAGCAGTACTTC.

The chain has TRBV7-9 and TRBJ2-2; no definite D call. V shed 5 bases and J shed 4 bases, with 8 bases lying between them. CDR1 and CDR2 (germline): SEHNR, FQNEAQ (reference sequence). The CDR3 spans 13 residues. The DNA of the CDR3 is TGTGCCAGCAGCCCCCATTTCACCGGGGAGCTGTTTTTT. This codes for CASSPHFTGELFF.

The chain combines TRBV6-1 with TRBJ2-7; D uncertain. Germline assignment: CDR1 MNHNS and CDR2 SASEGT. The V end was cut by 1 base, the J end by 4 bases, with 8 bases between. CDR3 length equals 13 residues. The CDR3 DNA reads TGTGCCAGCAGTGAAGGACTGCTGTACGAGCAGTACTTC. Amino acid sequence: CASSEGLLYEQYF.